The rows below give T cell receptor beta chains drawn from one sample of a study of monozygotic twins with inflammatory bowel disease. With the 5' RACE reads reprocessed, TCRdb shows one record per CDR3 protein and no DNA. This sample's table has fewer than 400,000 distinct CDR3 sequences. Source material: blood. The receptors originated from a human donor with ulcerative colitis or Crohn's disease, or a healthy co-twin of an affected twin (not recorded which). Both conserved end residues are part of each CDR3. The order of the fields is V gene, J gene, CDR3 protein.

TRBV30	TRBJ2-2	CAWSAGTRNTGELFF
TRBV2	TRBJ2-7	CASKPGAYEQYF
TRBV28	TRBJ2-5	CASRSPGRRDQETQYF
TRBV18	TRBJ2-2	CASSPSATGELFF
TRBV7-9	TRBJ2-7	CASSPVGVPNEQYF
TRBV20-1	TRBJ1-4	CSASLGGREKLFF
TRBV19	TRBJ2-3	CASSTRATATSTDTQYF
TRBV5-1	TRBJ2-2	CASSLPRQGAAGELFF
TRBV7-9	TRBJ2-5	CASSLVGRGLETQYF
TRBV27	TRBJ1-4	CASSRKPGGNEKLFF
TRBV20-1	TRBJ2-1	CSARVSPSKAYNEQFF
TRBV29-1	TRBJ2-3	CSVETSGASDTQYF
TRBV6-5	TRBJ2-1	CASSYNPTGAGEQFF
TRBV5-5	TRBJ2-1	CASSQGLNSYNEQFF
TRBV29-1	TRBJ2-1	CSVTGLAGVGQFF
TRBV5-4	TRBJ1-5	CASSLDSFQPQHF
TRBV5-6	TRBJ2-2	CASSLEGVGTGELFF
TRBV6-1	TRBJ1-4	CAGSPWINEKLFF
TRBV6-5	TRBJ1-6	CASSYLSRGENSPLHF
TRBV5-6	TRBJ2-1	CASSLQVQVRSEQFF
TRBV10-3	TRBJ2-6	CAIRPPKGVSGANVLTF
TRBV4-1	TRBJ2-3	CASSQERGRPATQYF
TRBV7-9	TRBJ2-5	CASSLRQGGETQYF
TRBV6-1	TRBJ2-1	CASIPGSIGYNEQFF
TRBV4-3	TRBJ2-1	CASSPTDRTIEQFF
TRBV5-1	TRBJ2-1	CASSPQGTLYNEQFF